The clone carrying this T cell receptor (beta chain) has a count of ten or more. TCRdb re-analysed the RT-PCR reads in MiXCR, keeping a single row per CDR3 protein. This table has about 680,000 distinct CDR3 sequences, 13% to 15% appearing once. The CDR3 is made up of 13 amino acids. Between the trimmed V and J ends, which lost 4 bases and 1 base, there was a span of 8 bases. Germline lookup yields CDR1 SGHRS and CDR2 YFSETQ. Input material: memory CD4+ T cells from blood. The gene calls are TRBV5-1 and TRBJ1-1; tentative D call: TRBD1 (5 bases). The origin of this receptor is a female donor in good health, serving as a healthy control. The CDR3 loop reads CASSRQGNTEAFF. The CDR3 DNA is TGCGCCAGCAGCAGGCAGGGGAACACTGAAGCTTTCTTT. Complete variable domain (other parts from reference TRBV5-1 and TRBJ1-1): KAGVTQTPRYLIKTRGQQVTLSCSPISGHRSVSWYQQTPGQGLQFLFEYFSETQRNKGNFPGRFSGRQFSNSRSEMNVSTLELGDSALYLCASSRQGNTEAFFGQGTRLTVV.